This TCR beta chain emerged from a study of blood T cell repertoires in COVID-19. Study in general: Samples came from the United States, Italy and Spain, spanning acute and convalescent COVID-19.

Germline loops: CDR1 MGHDK, CDR2 SYGVNS. Trimming removed 1 base at V and 4 bases at J, with 19 bases between. The CDR3 totals 17 residues. Methods used by the authors: Using reference gene primer amplification, nucleated cell counts were estimated. Clones were read by immunoSEQ multiplex PCR, and TCRdb kept only the in-frame ones, dropping some. That table gives V, J and clone size, and the DNA gave D and trimming. The sample lists about 180,000 clones, approximately 89% seen once, with 3.5% to 5% in the top ten. The V gene is TRBV25-1, the J gene TRBJ1-2, with a tentative D call TRBD1 (6 bases). This receptor was taken from a woman aged 25 to 39 with acute or convalescent COVID-19. Source material: peripheral blood. CDR3 sequence (DNA): TGTGCCAGCAGTGAATCAGGTACACAGGGAGAGGGCTATGGCTACACCTTC. Its translation: CASSESGTQGEGYGYTF.